These 22 T cell receptor beta chains were all obtained from the same sample, sequenced in a study of siplizumab effects on memory and regulatory T cells. TCRdb's copy holds only in-frame clones and misses some; the assay was immunoSEQ multiplex PCR. The repertoire includes some 100,000 clones, approximately 91% of them detected once, and around 12% sits in the top ten. Sequencing input: non-Treg CD4+ T cells sorted from blood. The receptors were gathered from a human donor in good health.

The rearrangement uses TRBV28 and TRBJ2-3; D gene ambiguous. This CDR3 has 12 amino acids. Germline assignment: CDR1 MDHEN and CDR2 SYDVKM. The V end was cut by 6 bases, the J end by 0 bases, with 4 bases between. In DNA form, the CDR3 reads TGTGCCAGCAGGGGAAGCACAGATACGCAGTATTTT. Its translation: CASRGSTDTQYF.

The CDR3 region is CASSLGGNGANVLTF. CDR3 coding DNA: TGCGCCAGCAGCTTGGGTGGCAATGGGGCCAACGTCCTGACTTTC. This rearrangement joins TRBV5-1 to TRBJ2-6; D is unclear. V was trimmed by 0 bases and J by 3 bases, leaving 7 bases between them. CDR3 length: 15 residues. The germline CDR1 and CDR2 sequences are SGHRS and YFSETQ. The entire variable domain, with the rest obtained from reference TRBV5-1 and TRBJ2-6, is as follows: KAGVTQTPRYLIKTRGQQVTLSCSPISGHRSVSWYQQTPGQGLQFLFEYFSETQRNKGNFPGRFSGRQFSNSRSEMNVSTLELGDSALYLCASSLGGNGANVLTFGAGSRLTVL.

This rearrangement joins TRBV25-1 to TRBJ2-1, with 10 bases lining up with TRBD2. Germline V gene data show CDR1 as MGHDK and CDR2 as SYGVNS. There are 15 residues in the CDR3. Unmatched junction bases numbered 3, after V lost 6 bases and J lost 1 base. CDR3 loop: CASRFSGGSYNEQFF. The CDR3 DNA reads as TGTGCCAGCAGATTTAGCGGGGGGTCCTACAATGAGCAGTTCTTC.

The chain recombines TRBV29-1 with TRBJ2-3, with 9 bases fitting TRBD1. Germline values: CDR1 SQVTM, CDR2 ANQGSEA. The V and J ends lost 3 bases and 2 bases, in that order; junction bases with no gene match: 3. The CDR3 is 14 amino acids. The CDR3 sequence: CSVDGTGLTDTQYF. CDR3 nucleotides: TGCAGCGTTGATGGGACAGGGCTCACAGATACGCAGTATTTT.

The J gene is TRBJ2-3, the V gene TRBV5-4; either TRBD1 or TRBD2 may fit D (5 bases each). The CDR3 has 17 amino acids. Trimming stripped 7 bases from V and 5 bases from J, with 26 bases between. The germline gives CDR1 SGHNT, CDR2 YYREEE (reference sequence). CDR3 DNA sequence: TGTGCCAGCCCAGACCTGTACCGGGGCCGTTTAGAAGATACGCAGTATTTT. Its protein is CASPDLYRGRLEDTQYF. Full variable domain (missing parts from reference TRBV5-4 and TRBJ2-3): ETGVTQSPTHLIKTRGQQVTLRCSSQSGHNTVSWYQQALGQGPQFIFQYYREEENGRGNFPPRFSGLQFPNYSSELNVNALELDDSALYLCASPDLYRGRLEDTQYFGPGTRLTVL.

The chain's CDR3 is CASSQVPRNTGELFF. CDR3 DNA sequence: TGCGCCAGCAGCCAAGTCCCACGGAACACCGGGGAGCTGTTTTTT. The V gene is TRBV4-1, the J gene TRBJ2-2; D ambiguous. V lost 1 base and J lost 1, with 7 bases in between. This CDR3 region has 15 residues. The germline gives CDR1 MGHRA, CDR2 YSYEKL.

This chain links TRBV5-1 with TRBJ2-1, with unresolved D. V was clipped by 0 bases and J by 5 bases, with 12 bases between them. Germline V gene data show CDR1 as SGHRS and CDR2 as YFSETQ. The CDR3 has 15 residues. The CDR3 bases are TGCGCCAGCAGCTTGGAGCCGACCCCCAACAATGAGCAGTTCTTC. Protein product: CASSLEPTPNNEQFF.

The chain employs TRBV6-1 and TRBJ2-7, with D perhaps matching TRBD1 (6 bases). V was shortened by 1 base and J by 7 bases, with 11 bases between the two germline ends. The germline CDR1 and CDR2 sequences are MNHNS and SASEGT. The CDR3 sequence is 13 residues long. CDR3: CASSEDRAREQYF. The CDR3 DNA sequence: TGTGCCAGCAGTGAAGACAGGGCGAGGGAGCAGTACTTC.

The sample holds one count of this clone. This sequence joins TRBV7-8 and TRBJ1-2; perhaps TRBD1 as D (6 bases). The CDR3 sequence is 14 residues long. Trimming removed 1 base at V and 12 bases at J, with 18 bases between. CDR1 is SGHVS and CDR2 is FQNEAQ in the germline V gene. CDR3: CASSLGIPGQRDTF. CDR3 nucleotides: TGTGCCAGCAGCTTAGGAATACCGGGACAAAGGGACACCTTC.

The genes are TRBV30 and TRBJ2-1; no clear D gene. Germline V lookup: CDR1 GTSNPN, CDR2 SVGIG (reference sequence). The CDR3 is 13 amino acids. Trimming left V 3 bases short and J 6 bases short, with 12 bases between. CDR3 nucleotides: TGTGCCTGGAGGGCCCCCGGGCGCAATGAGCAGTTCTTC. Encoded protein: CAWRAPGRNEQFF.

The chain uses TRBV21-1 and TRBJ1-2. TRBV21-1 is shown as a pseudogene. There are 15 residues in the CDR3. The DNA of the CDR3 is TGTGCCAGCAGCCAAGATGCCCGGGGTGGCTATGGCTACACCTTC. This gives the protein CASSQDARGGYGYTF.

The CDR3 protein is CASSLGDSQETQYF. The DNA of the CDR3 is TGTGCCAGCAGCTTGGGGGACTCGCAAGAGACCCAGTACTTC. The chain joins TRBV5-4 to TRBJ2-5; D might be TRBD2 (6 bases). The germline V and J ends were trimmed by 0 bases and 2 bases, with 8 bases remaining between them. The CDR3 consists of 14 residues. CDR1 and CDR2 from the germline V gene are SGHNT and YYREEE (reference sequence).

CDR3 DNA: TGTGCCAGCAGTTTCGGTAGCGGGTCAAACAATGAGCAGTTCTTC. It translates to CASSFGSGSNNEQFF. This chain uses TRBV27 with TRBJ2-1; 7 bases agree with TRBD2. Germline assignment: CDR1 MNHEY and CDR2 SMNVEV (reference sequence). The trim removed 3 bases at V and 5 bases at J, leaving 7 bases unmatched. CDR3 size: 15 residues.

The J gene is TRBJ1-3, the V gene TRBV30; D not certain. The CDR3 totals 12 residues. CDR1 and CDR2 (germline): GTSNPN, SVGIG (reference sequence). Trimming removed 3 bases from V and 4 bases from J, with 7 bases in between. CDR3 DNA sequence: TGTGCCTGGAGCCCGACAGGAAACACCATATATTTT. Its translation: CAWSPTGNTIYF. The full variable domain, its missing parts supplied by reference TRBV30 and TRBJ1-3, is SQTIHQWPATLVQPVGSPLSLECTVEGTSNPNLYWYRQAAGRGLQLLFYSVGIGQISSEVPQNLSASRPQDRQFILSSKKLLLSDSGFYLCAWSPTGNTIYFGEGSWLTVV.

The chain recombines TRBV25-1 with TRBJ2-5, with unresolved D. CDR3 length: 12 amino acids. Germline V lookup: CDR1 MGHDK, CDR2 SYGVNS. The V and J ends lost 6 bases and 10 bases respectively, with 15 bases between them. The CDR3 region is CASSAPTRSQYF. DNA for the CDR3: TGTGCCAGCAGCGCCCCCACTCGGAGCCAGTACTTC. Using reference TRBV25-1 and TRBJ2-5 for the parts outside the CDR3, the full variable domain is EADIYQTPRYLVIGTGKKITLECSQTMGHDKMYWYQQDPGMELHLIHYSYGVNSTEKGDLSSESTVSRIRTEHFPLTLESARPSHTSQYLCASSAPTRSQYFGPGTRLLVL.

The genes are TRBV19 and TRBJ2-2, with D perhaps matching TRBD1 (5 bases). The CDR3 consists of 14 residues. V was shortened by 6 bases and J by 1 base, with 9 bases between the two germline ends. Germline assignment: CDR1 LNHDA and CDR2 SQIVND (reference sequence). CDR3 loop: CASRIQGNTGELFF. The CDR3 nucleotides read TGTGCCAGTAGGATTCAGGGGAACACCGGGGAGCTGTTTTTT.

This chain joins TRBV29-1 and TRBJ2-3; D is possibly TRBD1 (5 bases). The CDR3 spans 14 residues. Germline V gene sequence: CDR1 SQVTM, CDR2 ANQGSEA. V dropped 7 bases and J dropped 0 bases, with 14 bases sitting between them. The CDR3 nucleotides are TGCAGCGCTATGGACACCTCTAGCACAGATACGCAGTATTTT. This sequence encodes CSAMDTSSTDTQYF.

The sample holds a few counts of this clone. The V and J genes are TRBV6-1 and TRBJ1-1; D is uncertain. This CDR3 is 13 amino acids long. CDR1 MNHNS and CDR2 SASEGT come from the germline V gene. The germline V and J ends were trimmed by 1 base and 1 base, with 4 bases remaining between them. CDR3 loop: CASSEVWNTEAFF. In DNA, the CDR3 is TGTGCCAGCAGTGAAGTCTGGAACACTGAAGCTTTCTTT.

The chain recombines TRBV6-1 with TRBJ2-3; TRBD1 matches 7 bases. CDR3 size: 12 residues. Germline V gene data show CDR1 as MNHNS and CDR2 as SASEGT. V shed 6 bases and J 11 bases; nucleotides not matched to a gene: 8. Written as DNA, the CDR3 is TGTGCCAGCAGCGACAGGGCCTCCGGGCAGTATTTT. Translated, it gives CASSDRASGQYF.

The chain joins TRBV9 to TRBJ2-1; 16 positions agree with TRBD2. J lost 6 bases, V lost 4 bases, and 10 bases had no gene match. The CDR3 is 18 residues long. From germline, CDR1 is SGDLS and CDR2 YYNGEE. Written as DNA, the CDR3 is TGTGCCAGCAGCAAAAGGGGACTAGCGGGAGGGGTTCGCAATGAGCAGTTCTTC. Amino acids: CASSKRGLAGGVRNEQFF.

The V and J genes are TRBV9 and TRBJ2-2; TRBD1 agrees at 7 bases. CDR1 and CDR2 from the germline V gene are SGDLS and YYNGEE. Unmatched junction bases numbered 5, after V lost 4 bases and J lost 5 bases. The CDR3 totals 14 residues. The CDR3 DNA reads as TGTGCCAGCAGCTACAGGGGAGAGACCGGGGAGCTGTTTTTT. Its translation is CASSYRGETGELFF.

The DNA for the CDR3 is TGCGCCAGCAGCCCCCGGAGGGCTGGGGGCCTTGAGCAGTTCTTC. Protein sequence: CASSPRRAGGLEQFF. The chain carries TRBV5-1 and TRBJ2-1; D is tentatively TRBD1 or TRBD2 (6 bases each). V lost 4 bases to trimming and J lost 9 bases, with 20 bases between them. This CDR3 has 15 residues. Germline V CDR1 and CDR2: SGHRS, YFSETQ.